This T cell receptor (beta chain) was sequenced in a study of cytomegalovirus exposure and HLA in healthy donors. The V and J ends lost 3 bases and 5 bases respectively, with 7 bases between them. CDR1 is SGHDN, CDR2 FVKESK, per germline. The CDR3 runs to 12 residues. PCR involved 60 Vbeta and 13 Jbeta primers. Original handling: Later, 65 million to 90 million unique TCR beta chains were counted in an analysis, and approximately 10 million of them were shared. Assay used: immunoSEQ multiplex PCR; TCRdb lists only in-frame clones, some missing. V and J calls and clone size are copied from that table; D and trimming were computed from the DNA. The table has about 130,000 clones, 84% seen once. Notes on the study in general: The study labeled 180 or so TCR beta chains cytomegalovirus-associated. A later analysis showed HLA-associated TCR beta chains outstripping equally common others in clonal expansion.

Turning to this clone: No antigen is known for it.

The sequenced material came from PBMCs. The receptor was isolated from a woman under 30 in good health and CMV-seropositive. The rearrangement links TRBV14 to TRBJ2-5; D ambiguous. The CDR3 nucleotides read TGTGCCAGCAGCCATCTTGTTGAGACCCAGTACTTC. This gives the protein CASSHLVETQYF.